Shown below are 6 T cell receptor beta chains from a single sample sequenced in a study of CD8+CD57+ T cells in acquired aplastic anemia. For sequencing, patients were chosen who had shown expansion of CD8+CD57+ cells by flow cytometry. TCR beta VDJ and CDR3 profiles were obtained from a genomic DNA template. TCRdb used MiXCR to reprocess the reads, holding one entry per CDR3 protein. Of roughly 200,000 distinct CDR3 sequences in the sample, roughly three fifths were seen once. Material for sequencing was sorted CD4+, CD8+, or CD8+CD57+ T cells (not recorded which) from PBMCs. The receptors stem from a human donor with aplastic anemia.

In this sample, this clonotype turned up many times. The chain has TRBV10-1 and TRBJ1-1, with a tentative D call TRBD1 (5 bases). Trimming left V 4 bases short and J 1 base short, with 7 bases between. Looked up from germline, CDR1 is WNHNN and CDR2 is SYGVQD (reference sequence). The CDR3 runs to 13 residues. DNA of the CDR3: TGCGCCAGCAGTGCGGGGGGGAACACTGAAGCTTTCTTT. Amino acid sequence: CASSAGGNTEAFF.

Concerning this clonotype itself: The CDR3 ends on some other residue instead of the conserved phenylalanine or tryptophan, so this is likely a read error. No DNA is shown, since the ends of the CDR3 on it are uncertain; the CDR3 is the one TCRdb lists. This chain uses TRBV7-9 with TRBJ1-2; TRBD1 reflects the table's D call only, with no check against the DNA. The germline V gene encodes CDR1 SEHNR and CDR2 FQNEAQ (reference sequence). 11 amino acids form the CDR3, both terminal residues included. The CDR3 reads CASSLPLTGIE.

The chain couples TRBV20-1 to TRBJ2-3; D is unclear. The V gene's germline CDR1 is DFQATT and CDR2 SNEGSKA (reference sequence). V was clipped by 4 bases and J by 2 bases, with 10 bases between them. The CDR3 runs to 13 residues. The DNA for the CDR3 is TGCAGTGCTAAGTTGGGATCCACAGATACGCAGTATTTT. It translates to CSAKLGSTDTQYF.

This clonotype was counted between two and nine times. V usage is TRBV20-1 and J usage is TRBJ1-1, with D possibly matching TRBD1 (6 bases). Germline-derived CDR1 and CDR2 are DFQATT and SNEGSKA (reference sequence). The CDR3 consists of 15 residues. V lost 5 bases and J lost 5, with 21 bases in between. CDR3 protein: CSAGVSGGRSTEAFF. The CDR3 DNA reads as TGCAGTGCTGGAGTGTCTGGGGGGCGGTCTACTGAAGCTTTCTTT.

The count of this clonotype is one. V and J are TRBV19 and TRBJ2-5, with D perhaps matching TRBD1 (5 bases). The CDR3 length is 15 residues. Germline V CDR1 and CDR2: LNHDA, SQIVND (reference sequence). Trimming cost V 0 bases and J 5 bases, with 13 bases left between them. This chain's CDR3 is CASSIDTTGGETQYF. The DNA for the CDR3 is TGTGCCAGTAGTATAGATACCACAGGCGGTGAGACCCAGTACTTC.

The rearrangement uses TRBV10-3 and TRBJ2-3; the match to TRBD1 covers 7 bases. The V segment lost 2 bases and the J segment 1 base; nucleotides outside the gene matches: 3. CDR1 is ENHRY, CDR2 SYGVKD, per germline. This CDR3 spans 15 amino acids. The CDR3 loop reads CAISETGARTDTQYF. DNA of the CDR3: TGTGCCATCAGTGAGACAGGGGCCCGCACAGATACGCAGTATTTT.